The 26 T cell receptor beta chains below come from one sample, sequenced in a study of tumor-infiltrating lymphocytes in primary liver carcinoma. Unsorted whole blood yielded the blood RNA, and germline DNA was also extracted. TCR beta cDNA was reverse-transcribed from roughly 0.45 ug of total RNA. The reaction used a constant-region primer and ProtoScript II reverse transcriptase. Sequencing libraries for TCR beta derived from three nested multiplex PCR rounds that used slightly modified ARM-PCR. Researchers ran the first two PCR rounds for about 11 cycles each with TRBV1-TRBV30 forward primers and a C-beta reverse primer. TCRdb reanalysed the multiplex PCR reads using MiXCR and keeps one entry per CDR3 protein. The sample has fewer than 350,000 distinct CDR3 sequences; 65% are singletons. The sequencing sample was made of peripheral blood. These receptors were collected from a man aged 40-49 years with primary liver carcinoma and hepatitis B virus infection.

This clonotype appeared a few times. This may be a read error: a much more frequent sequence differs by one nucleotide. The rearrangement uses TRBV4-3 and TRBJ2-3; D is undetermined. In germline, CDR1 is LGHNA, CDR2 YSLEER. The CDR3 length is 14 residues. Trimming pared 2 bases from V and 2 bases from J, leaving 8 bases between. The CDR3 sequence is CASSQSKNTDTQYF. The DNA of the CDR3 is TGCGCCAGCAGCCAAAGTAAAAACACAGATACGCAGTATTTT.

The CDR3 is CASGPAPTDTQYF. The DNA of the CDR3 is TGTGCCAGCGGCCCAGCACCCACAGATACGCAGTACTTC. The rearrangement links TRBV11-2 to TRBJ2-5, with D uncertain. Trimming left V 8 bases short and J 11 bases short, with 21 bases between. Germline CDR1 reads SGHAT; CDR2 reads FQNNGV. The CDR3 is 13 amino acids.

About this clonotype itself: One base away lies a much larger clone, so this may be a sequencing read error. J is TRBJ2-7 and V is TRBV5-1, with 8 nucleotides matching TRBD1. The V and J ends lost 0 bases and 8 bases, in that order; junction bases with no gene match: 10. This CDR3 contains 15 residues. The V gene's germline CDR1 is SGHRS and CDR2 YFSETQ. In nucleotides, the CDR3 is TGCGCCAGCAGCTTGGCGATCACAGGGGGTTACCAGCAGTACTTC. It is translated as CASSLAITGGYQQYF.

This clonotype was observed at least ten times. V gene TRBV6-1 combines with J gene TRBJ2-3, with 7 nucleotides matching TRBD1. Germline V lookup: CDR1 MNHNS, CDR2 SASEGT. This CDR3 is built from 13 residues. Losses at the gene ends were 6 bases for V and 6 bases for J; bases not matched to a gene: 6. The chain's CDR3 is CASRFTGDDTQYF. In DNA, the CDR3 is TGTGCCAGCAGGTTTACAGGGGACGATACGCAGTATTTT.

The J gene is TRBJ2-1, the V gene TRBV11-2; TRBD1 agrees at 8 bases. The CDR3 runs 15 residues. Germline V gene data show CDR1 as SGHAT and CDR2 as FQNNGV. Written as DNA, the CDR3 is TGTGTCAGAAGCTTAGGGACAGGAACACACAATGAGCAGTTCTTC. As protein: CVRSLGTGTHNEQFF.

CDR3 nucleotides: TGTGCCAGCAGTTTTGAGGGACACTACTACGAGCAGTACTTC. The encoded protein is CASSFEGHYYEQYF. The rearrangement links TRBV28 to TRBJ2-7; tentative D call: TRBD1 (6 bases). CDR3 length: 14 residues. Deletions cut 3 bases from V and 3 bases from J, with 12 bases between. The germline CDR1 and CDR2 sequences are MDHEN and SYDVKM. Supplemented by reference TRBV28 and TRBJ2-7, the full variable domain reads DVKVTQSSRYLVKRTGEKVFLECVQDMDHENMFWYRQDPGLGLRLIYFSYDVKMKEKGDIPEGYSVSREKKERFSLILESASTNQTSMYLCASSFEGHYYEQYFGPGTRLTVT.

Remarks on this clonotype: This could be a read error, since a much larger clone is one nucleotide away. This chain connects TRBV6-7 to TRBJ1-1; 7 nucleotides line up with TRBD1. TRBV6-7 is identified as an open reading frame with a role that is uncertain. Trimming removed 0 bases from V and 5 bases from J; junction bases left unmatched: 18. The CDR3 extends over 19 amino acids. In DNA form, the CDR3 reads TGTGCCAGCAGTTACTCAATGCCACGGGACAGACAATCGGAGACTGAAGCTTTCTTT. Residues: CASSYSMPRDRQSETEAFF.

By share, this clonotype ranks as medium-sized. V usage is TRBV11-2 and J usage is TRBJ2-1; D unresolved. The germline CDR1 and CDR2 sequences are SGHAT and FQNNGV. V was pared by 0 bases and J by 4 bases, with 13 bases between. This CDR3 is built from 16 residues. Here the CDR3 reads CASSLESSLGYNEQFF. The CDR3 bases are TGTGCCAGCAGCTTAGAAAGTAGCTTGGGGTACAATGAGCAGTTCTTC. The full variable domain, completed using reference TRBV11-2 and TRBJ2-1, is EAGVAQSPRYKIIEKRQSVAFWCNPISGHATLYWYQQILGQGPKLLIQFQNNGVVDDSQLPKDRFSAERLKGVDSTLKIQPAKLEDSAVYLCASSLESSLGYNEQFFGPGTRLTVL.

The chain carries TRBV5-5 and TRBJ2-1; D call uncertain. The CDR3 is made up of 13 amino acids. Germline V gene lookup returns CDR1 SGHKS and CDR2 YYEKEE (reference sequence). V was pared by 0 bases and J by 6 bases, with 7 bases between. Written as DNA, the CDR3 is TGTGCCAGCAGCTTGGTTGGTTGCAATGAGCAGTTCTTC. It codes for CASSLVGCNEQFF.

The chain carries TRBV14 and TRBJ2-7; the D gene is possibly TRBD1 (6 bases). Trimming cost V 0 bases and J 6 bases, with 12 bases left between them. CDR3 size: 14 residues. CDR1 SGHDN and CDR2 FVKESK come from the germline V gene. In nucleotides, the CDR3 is TGTGCCAGCAGCCAAGATCCCGAGACAGGCGAGCAGTACTTC. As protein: CASSQDPETGEQYF.

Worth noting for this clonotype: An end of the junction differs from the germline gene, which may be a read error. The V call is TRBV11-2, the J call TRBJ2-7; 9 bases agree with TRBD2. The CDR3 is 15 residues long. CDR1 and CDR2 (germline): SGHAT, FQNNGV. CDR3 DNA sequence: TGTACCAGCAGTCGTCTAGCGGGGCTTTCCTACGAGCAGTACTTC. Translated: CTSSRLAGLSYEQYF.

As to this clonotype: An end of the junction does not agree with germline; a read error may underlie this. The CDR3 DNA reads TGTGCCACCAGCTTAGGTAGCGGGAGGGCCTACGATACACAGTATTTT. As protein: CATSLGSGRAYDTQYF. V and J are TRBV11-2 and TRBJ2-3; 11 bases line up with TRBD2. Germline CDR1 is SGHAT and CDR2 is FQNNGV. The CDR3 consists of 16 residues.

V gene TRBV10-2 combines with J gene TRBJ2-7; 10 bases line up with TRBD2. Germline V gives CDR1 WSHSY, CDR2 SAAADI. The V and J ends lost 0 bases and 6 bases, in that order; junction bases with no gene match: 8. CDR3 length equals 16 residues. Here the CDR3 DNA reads TGCGCCAGCAGTGAGTCTATACTAGCGGGACTAATCGAGCAGTACTTC. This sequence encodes CASSESILAGLIEQYF.

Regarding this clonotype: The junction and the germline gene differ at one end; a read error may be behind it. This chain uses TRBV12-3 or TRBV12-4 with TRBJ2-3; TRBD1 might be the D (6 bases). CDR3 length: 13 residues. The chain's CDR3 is CANSTPGRTARYF. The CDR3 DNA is TGTGCCAACAGTACGCCCGGACGGACAGCGCGGTATTTT.

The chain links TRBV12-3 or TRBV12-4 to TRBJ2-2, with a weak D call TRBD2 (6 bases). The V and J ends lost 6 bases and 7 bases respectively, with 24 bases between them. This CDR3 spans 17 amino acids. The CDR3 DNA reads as TGTGCCAGCAGCGCCGGGACTCCCGTCATAGGTATCGGGGAGCTGTTTTTT. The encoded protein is CASSAGTPVIGIGELFF.

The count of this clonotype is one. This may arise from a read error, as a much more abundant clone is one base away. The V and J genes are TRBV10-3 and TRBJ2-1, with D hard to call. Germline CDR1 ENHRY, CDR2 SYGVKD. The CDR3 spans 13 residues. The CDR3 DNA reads TGTGTCATCAGTGGTTCGGCATACAATGAGCAGTTCTTC. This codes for CVISGSAYNEQFF.

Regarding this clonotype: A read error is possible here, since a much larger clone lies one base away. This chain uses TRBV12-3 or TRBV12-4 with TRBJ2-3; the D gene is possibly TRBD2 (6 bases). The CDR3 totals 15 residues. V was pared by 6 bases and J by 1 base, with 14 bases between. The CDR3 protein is CASSVEREGTDTQYF. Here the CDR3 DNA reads TGTGCCAGCAGCGTAGAAAGGGAGGGCACAGATACGCAGTATTTT.

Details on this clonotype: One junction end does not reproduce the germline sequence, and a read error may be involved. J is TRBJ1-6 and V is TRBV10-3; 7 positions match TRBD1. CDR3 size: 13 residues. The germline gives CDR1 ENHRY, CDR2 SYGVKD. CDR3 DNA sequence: TGTGCCGTCAGTGGGACAGTGGATTCACCCCCCCACTTT. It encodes CAVSGTVDSPPHF.

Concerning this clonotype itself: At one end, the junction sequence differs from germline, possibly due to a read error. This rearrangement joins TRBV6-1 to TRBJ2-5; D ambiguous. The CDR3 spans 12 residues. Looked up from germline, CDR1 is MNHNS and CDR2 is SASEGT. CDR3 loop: CDSRSSLETQYF. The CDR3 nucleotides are TGTGACAGCAGATCTAGTTTAGAGACACAGTACTTC.

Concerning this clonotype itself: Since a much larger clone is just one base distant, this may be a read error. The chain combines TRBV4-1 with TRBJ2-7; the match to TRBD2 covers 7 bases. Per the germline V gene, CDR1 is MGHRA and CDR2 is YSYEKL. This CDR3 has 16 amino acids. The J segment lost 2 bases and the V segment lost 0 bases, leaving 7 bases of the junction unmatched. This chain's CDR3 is CASSQDGGRETYEQYF. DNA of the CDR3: TGCGCCAGCAGCCAAGACGGTGGGAGGGAAACCTACGAGCAGTACTTC.

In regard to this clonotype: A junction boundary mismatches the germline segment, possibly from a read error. CDR3: CTSSLDGANTQAFF. The CDR3 nucleotides are TGTACCAGCAGCTTAGATGGCGCGAACACTCAAGCTTTCTTT. The chain employs TRBV11-2 and TRBJ1-1; D ambiguous. CDR1 and CDR2 from the germline V gene are SGHAT and FQNNGV. CDR3 length: 14 amino acids.

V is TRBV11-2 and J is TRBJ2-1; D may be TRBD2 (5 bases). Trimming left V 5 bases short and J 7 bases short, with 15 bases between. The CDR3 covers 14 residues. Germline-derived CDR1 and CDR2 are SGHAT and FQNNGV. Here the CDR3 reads CASSPRPEGNEQFF. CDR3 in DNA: TGTGCCAGCAGCCCCCGACCAGAGGGTAATGAGCAGTTCTTC.

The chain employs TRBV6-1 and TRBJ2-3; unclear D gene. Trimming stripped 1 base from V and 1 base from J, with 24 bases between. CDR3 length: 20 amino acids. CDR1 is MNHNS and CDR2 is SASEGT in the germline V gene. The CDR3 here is CASSEGFTASIQIGTDTQYF. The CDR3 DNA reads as TGTGCCAGCAGTGAAGGTTTTACAGCCTCTATACAAATTGGCACAGATACGCAGTATTTT.

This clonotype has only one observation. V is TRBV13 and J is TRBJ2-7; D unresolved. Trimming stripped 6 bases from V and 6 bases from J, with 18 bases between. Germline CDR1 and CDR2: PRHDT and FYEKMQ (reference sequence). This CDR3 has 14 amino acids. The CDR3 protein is CASSLQLQNTEQYF. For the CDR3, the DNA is TGTGCCAGCAGTTTACAGCTCCAGAACACCGAGCAGTACTTC.

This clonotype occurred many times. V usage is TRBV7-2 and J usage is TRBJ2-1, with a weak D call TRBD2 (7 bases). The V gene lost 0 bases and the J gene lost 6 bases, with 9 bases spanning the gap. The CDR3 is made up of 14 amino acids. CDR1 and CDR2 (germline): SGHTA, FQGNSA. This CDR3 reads CASSLAAGANEQFF. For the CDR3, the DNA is TGTGCCAGCAGCTTAGCCGCGGGGGCCAATGAGCAGTTCTTC.

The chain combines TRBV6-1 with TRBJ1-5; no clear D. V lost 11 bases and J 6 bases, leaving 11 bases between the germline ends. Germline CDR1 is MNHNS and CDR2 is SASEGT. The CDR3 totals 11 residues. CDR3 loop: CALCERQPQHF. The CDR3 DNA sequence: TGTGCCTTGTGTGAGCGTCAGCCCCAGCATTTT.